This is a list of T cell receptor beta chains from one sample in a study of vaccination effects on CD4 cells after COVID-19. The antigens of these receptors remain unknown. Only in-frame clones appear in the TCRdb table, and some are missing; sequencing was by immunoSEQ multiplex PCR. The sample includes approximately 74,000 clones, less than 75% seen only once; the top ten take about 2%. The material sequenced was CD4+ T cells from PBMCs cultured without peptide, taken after COVID-19 vaccination. Source of these receptors: a human donor who received a COVID-19 vaccine. Both conserved end residues are trimmed from each CDR3. Fields, in order: J gene, V gene, CDR3 protein.

J: TRBJ2-5; V: TRBV9; CDR3: ASSVGMGQGETQY
J: TRBJ1-2; V: TRBV6-1; CDR3: ASSDTGWDYGYT
J: TRBJ2-3; V: TRBV5-4; CDR3: ASSLGPRGQGLGTQY
J: TRBJ2-3; V: TRBV5-4; CDR3: ASSRDGQSPSTDTQY
J: TRBJ1-2; V: TRBV5-1; CDR3: ASSLRDNGYT
J: TRBJ2-1; V: TRBV7-2; CDR3: ASSLTSLEQF
J: TRBJ1-2; V: TRBV20-1; CDR3: SAYRGGYT
J: TRBJ2-5; V: TRBV6-5; CDR3: ASSYSIYGAGAQY
J: TRBJ2-1; V: TRBV4-1; CDR3: ASSQGRTSGGNNEQF
J: TRBJ1-3; V: TRBV28; CDR3: ASSPRFGANSGNTIY
J: TRBJ2-5; V: TRBV29-1; CDR3: SVERLGLGETQY
J: TRBJ2-1; V: TRBV9; CDR3: ASSPRTGWNEQF
J: TRBJ1-3; V: TRBV4-3; CDR3: ASSQLTGTNSGNTIY
J: TRBJ1-1; V: TRBV20-1; CDR3: SATGDTEAF
J: TRBJ2-1; V: TRBV19; CDR3: ASSIRGRIFNEQF
J: TRBJ2-1; V: TRBV28; CDR3: ASSFGSGGINEQF
J: TRBJ1-1; V: TRBV7-2; CDR3: ASSLAGGNTEAF
J: TRBJ1-1; V: TRBV24-1; CDR3: ATSVGGPNTEAF
J: TRBJ2-5; V: TRBV6-5; CDR3: ASSYRDAQETQY
J: TRBJ1-4; V: TRBV6-5; CDR3: ASTHGISNEKLF
J: TRBJ1-6; V: TRBV18; CDR3: ASSPDRGNSPLH
J: TRBJ1-1; V: TRBV5-1; CDR3: ASSVTGGHTEAF
J: TRBJ1-1; V: TRBV18; CDR3: ASSPSRIEAF
J: TRBJ2-2; V: TRBV5-1; CDR3: ASSWTETGELF
J: TRBJ1-1; V: TRBV7-3; CDR3: ASSPGGNTEAF
J: TRBJ2-2; V: TRBV18; CDR3: ASSPAVRTTFNTGELF
J: TRBJ1-3; V: TRBV23-1; CDR3: ASSHSNGQDNSGNTIY
J: TRBJ1-1; V: TRBV6-5; CDR3: ASRRRPGPEAF
J: TRBJ2-4; V: TRBV11-2; CDR3: ASSLEGTSAIQY
J: TRBJ2-2; V: TRBV6-5; CDR3: ASNLPGSTGELF
J: TRBJ2-1; V: TRBV6-5; CDR3: ASSYDFPNEQF
J: TRBJ2-3; V: TRBV5-1; CDR3: ASSLTSSTDTQY
J: TRBJ2-3; V: TRBV7-2; CDR3: ASSSRAGPDTQY